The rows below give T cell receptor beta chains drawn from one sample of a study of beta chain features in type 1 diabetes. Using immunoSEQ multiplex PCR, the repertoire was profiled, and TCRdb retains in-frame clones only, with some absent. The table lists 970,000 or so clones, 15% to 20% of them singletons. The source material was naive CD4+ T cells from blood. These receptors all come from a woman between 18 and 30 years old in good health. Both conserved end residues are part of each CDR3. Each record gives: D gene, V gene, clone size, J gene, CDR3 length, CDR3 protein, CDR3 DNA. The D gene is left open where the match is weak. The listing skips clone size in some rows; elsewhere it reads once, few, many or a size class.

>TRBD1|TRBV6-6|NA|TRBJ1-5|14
CASRLTGLNQPQHF
TGTGCCAGCAGACTGACAGGGTTGAACCAGCCCCAGCATTTT
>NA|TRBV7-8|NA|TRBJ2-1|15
CASTKTRRAYNEQFF
TGTGCCAGCACCAAAACCCGAAGGGCCTACAATGAGCAGTTCTTC
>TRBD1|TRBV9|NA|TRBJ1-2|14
CASSLEGQGHGYTF
TGTGCCAGCAGCCTAGAGGGACAGGGGCATGGCTACACCTTC
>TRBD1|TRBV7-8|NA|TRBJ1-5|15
CASSLGRGSNQPQHF
TGTGCCAGCAGCTTGGGCAGGGGGAGCAATCAGCCCCAGCATTTT
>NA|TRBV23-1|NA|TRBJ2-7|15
CASSQAPASSYEQYF
TGCGCCAGCAGCCAGGCGCCGGCCAGCTCCTACGAGCAGTACTTC
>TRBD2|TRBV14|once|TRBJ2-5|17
CASSPQRTSGSQETQYF
TGTGCCAGCAGCCCGCAAAGGACTAGCGGGAGCCAAGAGACCCAGTACTTC
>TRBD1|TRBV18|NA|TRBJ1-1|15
CASSPAGTGNTEAFF
TGTGCCAGCTCACCGGCCGGGACAGGGAACACTGAAGCTTTCTTT
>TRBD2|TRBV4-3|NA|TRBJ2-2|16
CASSDTSGRDTGELFF
TGCGCCAGCAGCGATACTAGCGGGAGGGACACCGGGGAGCTGTTTTTT
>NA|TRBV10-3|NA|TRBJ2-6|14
CAISPESGANVLTF
TGTGCCATCAGCCCCGAGTCTGGGGCCAACGTCCTGACTTTC
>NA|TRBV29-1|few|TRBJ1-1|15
CSVEGFGAMNTEAFF
TGCAGCGTTGAAGGGTTCGGGGCGATGAACACTGAAGCTTTCTTT
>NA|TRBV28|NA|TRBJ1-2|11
CASSEGYGYTF
TGTGCCAGCAGTGAGGGATATGGCTACACCTTC
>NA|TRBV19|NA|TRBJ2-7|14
CASSLQTGTYEQYF
TGTGCCAGTAGTCTTCAGACTGGGACCTACGAGCAGTACTTC
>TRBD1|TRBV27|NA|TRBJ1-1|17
CASSLSAHRGLNTEAFF
TGTGCCAGCAGTTTATCGGCCCACAGGGGACTGAACACTGAAGCTTTCTTT
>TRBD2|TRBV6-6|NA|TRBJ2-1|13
CASRLAGTNEQFF
TGTGCCAGCAGACTAGCGGGGACCAATGAGCAGTTCTTC
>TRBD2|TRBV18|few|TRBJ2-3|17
CASSPPGLAAPTDTQYF
TGTGCCAGCTCACCCCCGGGACTAGCGGCACCCACAGATACGCAGTATTTT
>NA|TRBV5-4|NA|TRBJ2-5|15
CASSLDRGSQETQYF
TGTGCCAGCAGCTTGGATCGGGGTTCTCAAGAGACCCAGTACTTC
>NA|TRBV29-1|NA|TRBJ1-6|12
CSVVSWGEPLHF
TGCAGCGTCGTGAGTTGGGGTGAACCCCTCCACTTT
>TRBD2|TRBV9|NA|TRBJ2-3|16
CASSVGVAGGTDTQYF
TGTGCCAGCAGCGTAGGGGTAGCGGGGGGCACAGATACGCAGTATTTT
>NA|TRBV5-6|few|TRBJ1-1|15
CASSLYDSMNTEAFF
TGTGCCAGCAGCTTGTATGACAGCATGAACACTGAAGCTTTCTTT